These T cell receptor beta chains were read from a single sample in a study of T cell responses to AZD1222 COVID-19 vaccine. Measured with immunoSEQ multiplex PCR; TCRdb has only the in-frame clones, and not every one. Here the sample spans approximately 21,000 clones, almost 85% being singletons. This sample comprised peripheral blood, obtained 28 days after the second AZD1222 dose. Every receptor here comes from an adult who received the AZD1222 COVID-19 vaccine. CDR3s include the opening cysteine and the closing phenylalanine or tryptophan. The order of the fields is J gene, D gene, V gene, clone size, CDR3 length, CDR3 DNA, CDR3 protein. A D gene is named only where the DNA matches it firmly. Some rows have no size entry. The others give once, few or many, or a class for an expanded clone.

J gene: TRBJ2-2
D gene: TRBD1
V gene: TRBV11-2
clone size: NA
CDR3 length: 16
CDR3 DNA: TGTGCCAGCAGCTTCTCCAACAGGGGGCAATCCGGGGAGCTGTTTTTT
CDR3 protein: CASSFSNRGQSGELFF

J gene: TRBJ2-4
D gene: NA
V gene: TRBV6-6
clone size: once
CDR3 length: 15
CDR3 DNA: TGTGCCAGCAGTTACTCGGGGGGGGGCGCGAACATTCAGTACTTC
CDR3 protein: CASSYSGGGANIQYF

J gene: TRBJ1-6
D gene: TRBD1
V gene: TRBV6-5
clone size: NA
CDR3 length: 15
CDR3 DNA: TGTGCCAGCAGCCGGACAGGGAAGGGGAATTCACCCCTCCACTTT
CDR3 protein: CASSRTGKGNSPLHF

J gene: TRBJ2-7
D gene: NA
V gene: TRBV7-9
clone size: NA
CDR3 length: 13
CDR3 DNA: TGTGCCAGCAGCTTAGGCCTCGGGGGGCAGCAGTACTTC
CDR3 protein: CASSLGLGGQQYF

J gene: TRBJ2-1
D gene: NA
V gene: TRBV6-1
clone size: NA
CDR3 length: 13
CDR3 DNA: TGTGCCAGCAGTGAAGGTGACCAGAATGAGCAGTTCTTC
CDR3 protein: CASSEGDQNEQFF

J gene: TRBJ2-2
D gene: TRBD2
V gene: TRBV6-2/TRBV6-3
clone size: once
CDR3 length: 15
CDR3 DNA: TGTGCCAGCAGTTTGTTAGCGGGAGACACCGGGGAGCTGTTTTTT
CDR3 protein: CASSLLAGDTGELFF

J gene: TRBJ2-7
D gene: NA
V gene: TRBV14
clone size: once
CDR3 length: 15
CDR3 DNA: TGTGCCAGCAGCCAAGTCTCAGGGAGACGGGACGAGCAGTACTTC
CDR3 protein: CASSQVSGRRDEQYF

J gene: TRBJ1-5
D gene: NA
V gene: TRBV18
clone size: few
CDR3 length: 15
CDR3 DNA: TGTGCCAGCTCACCACTAGGCAGTAGCAATCAGCCCCAGCATTTT
CDR3 protein: CASSPLGSSNQPQHF

J gene: TRBJ2-7
D gene: TRBD1
V gene: TRBV5-6
clone size: NA
CDR3 length: 14
CDR3 DNA: TGTGCCAGCAGCAAAGGGACAGTATCCTACGAGCAGTACTTC
CDR3 protein: CASSKGTVSYEQYF

J gene: TRBJ2-7
D gene: NA
V gene: TRBV19
clone size: NA
CDR3 length: 13
CDR3 DNA: TGTGCCAGTAGGAGAGGGACTTATTACGAGCAGTACTTC
CDR3 protein: CASRRGTYYEQYF

J gene: TRBJ1-1
D gene: NA
V gene: TRBV7-9
clone size: NA
CDR3 length: 13
CDR3 DNA: TGTGCCAGCAGAGCCACAGCGAACACTGAAGCTTTCTTT
CDR3 protein: CASRATANTEAFF

J gene: TRBJ2-1
D gene: TRBD2
V gene: TRBV5-1
clone size: NA
CDR3 length: 14
CDR3 DNA: TGCGCCAGCAGCTTCGGGACTAGATACAATGAGCAGTTCTTC
CDR3 protein: CASSFGTRYNEQFF

J gene: TRBJ1-5
D gene: TRBD1
V gene: TRBV7-2
clone size: once
CDR3 length: 15
CDR3 DNA: TGTGCCAGCAGATGGGACAGGGGTAGCAATCAGCCCCAGCATTTT
CDR3 protein: CASRWDRGSNQPQHF

J gene: TRBJ2-5
D gene: NA
V gene: TRBV2
clone size: NA
CDR3 length: 14
CDR3 DNA: TGTGCCAGCAGTGAACTGGGTTCCTCTGGGACCCAGTACTTC
CDR3 protein: CASSELGSSGTQYF

J gene: TRBJ1-1
D gene: NA
V gene: TRBV5-1
clone size: NA
CDR3 length: 14
CDR3 DNA: TGCGCCAGCAGTCGATCTACAGCGGGCACTGAAGCTTTCTTT
CDR3 protein: CASSRSTAGTEAFF

J gene: TRBJ2-3
D gene: NA
V gene: TRBV15
clone size: NA
CDR3 length: 15
CDR3 DNA: TGTGCCACCAGCACTCGCGGGGAGACCACAGATACGCAGTATTTT
CDR3 protein: CATSTRGETTDTQYF

J gene: TRBJ2-5
D gene: NA
V gene: TRBV7-2
clone size: NA
CDR3 length: 15
CDR3 DNA: TGTGCCAGCAGCTTAGGAAGTCAGGGAGGAGAGACCCAGTACTTC
CDR3 protein: CASSLGSQGGETQYF

J gene: TRBJ1-6
D gene: TRBD1
V gene: TRBV5-1
clone size: NA
CDR3 length: 15
CDR3 DNA: TGCGCCAGCAGGAGGGGACAGGTGGTTGATTCACCCCTCCACTTT
CDR3 protein: CASRRGQVVDSPLHF

J gene: TRBJ2-1
D gene: NA
V gene: TRBV2
clone size: few
CDR3 length: 13
CDR3 DNA: TGTGCCAGCAGTGTGACAGCGGCAAATGAGCAGTTCTTC
CDR3 protein: CASSVTAANEQFF

J gene: TRBJ2-1
D gene: NA
V gene: TRBV5-5
clone size: once
CDR3 length: 17
CDR3 DNA: TGTGCCAGCAGCTTAGTCTCTTCTGTAGGAGCGTGGGATGAGCAGTTCTTC
CDR3 protein: CASSLVSSVGAWDEQFF

J gene: TRBJ1-5
D gene: NA
V gene: TRBV18
clone size: NA
CDR3 length: 14
CDR3 DNA: TGTGCCAGCTCGCGGGACGGAGGCAATCAGCCCCAGCATTTT
CDR3 protein: CASSRDGGNQPQHF

J gene: TRBJ1-5
D gene: TRBD1
V gene: TRBV4-1
clone size: NA
CDR3 length: 18
CDR3 DNA: TGCGCCAGCAGCCCGACCGACAGGGCTGTTTATAGCAATCAGCCCCAGCATTTT
CDR3 protein: CASSPTDRAVYSNQPQHF

J gene: TRBJ1-1
D gene: NA
V gene: TRBV6-5
clone size: NA
CDR3 length: 15
CDR3 DNA: TGTGCCAGCAGTTTCTACAGGGCGGTCGTGACTGAAGCTTTCTTT
CDR3 protein: CASSFYRAVVTEAFF

J gene: TRBJ1-1
D gene: NA
V gene: TRBV19
clone size: NA
CDR3 length: 11
CDR3 DNA: TGTGCCAGTAGTATGAGGGTGGAAGCTTTCTTT
CDR3 protein: CASSMRVEAFF

J gene: TRBJ1-6
D gene: NA
V gene: TRBV4-3
clone size: NA
CDR3 length: 15
CDR3 DNA: TGCGCCAGCAGCCAAGATCCGGAGGGGCGTTCACCCCTCCACTTT
CDR3 protein: CASSQDPEGRSPLHF

J gene: TRBJ1-2
D gene: NA
V gene: TRBV19
clone size: NA
CDR3 length: 16
CDR3 DNA: TGTGCCAGTAGTACCCTCCGACCGGGTGGCTTCTATGGCTACACCTTC
CDR3 protein: CASSTLRPGGFYGYTF

J gene: TRBJ2-7
D gene: TRBD1
V gene: TRBV11-3
clone size: NA
CDR3 length: 15
CDR3 DNA: TGTGCCAGCAGCTACAGACAGGGGGCTCCCCTCGAGCAGTACTTC
CDR3 protein: CASSYRQGAPLEQYF

J gene: TRBJ1-5
D gene: TRBD1
V gene: TRBV28
clone size: NA
CDR3 length: 15
CDR3 DNA: TGTGCCAGCAGTGCGAGGGACAGTCGAAATCAGCCCCAGCATTTT
CDR3 protein: CASSARDSRNQPQHF

J gene: TRBJ2-1
D gene: TRBD2
V gene: TRBV4-3
clone size: NA
CDR3 length: 19
CDR3 DNA: TGCGCCAGCAGCCAAGAGGGTGTCGGTCTAGGACTAGGGCACAATGAGCAGTTCTTC
CDR3 protein: CASSQEGVGLGLGHNEQFF

J gene: TRBJ2-1
D gene: TRBD1
V gene: TRBV7-2
clone size: NA
CDR3 length: 14
CDR3 DNA: TGTGCCAGCAGCTCGAGTACAGGGGTTGGTGAGCAGTTCTTC
CDR3 protein: CASSSSTGVGEQFF

J gene: TRBJ1-2
D gene: NA
V gene: TRBV5-6
clone size: NA
CDR3 length: 13
CDR3 DNA: TGTGCCAGCAGCTTACCCCCAGGGGATGGCTACACCTTC
CDR3 protein: CASSLPPGDGYTF

J gene: TRBJ2-7
D gene: NA
V gene: TRBV5-1
clone size: NA
CDR3 length: 15
CDR3 DNA: TGCGCCAGCAGCTTGGCCGGGAGATCGCCCCACGAGCAGTACTTC
CDR3 protein: CASSLAGRSPHEQYF

J gene: TRBJ1-2
D gene: NA
V gene: TRBV18
clone size: NA
CDR3 length: 14
CDR3 DNA: TGTGCCAGCTCACCAAGTGGAGGGGGGTCTGGCTACACCTTC
CDR3 protein: CASSPSGGGSGYTF

J gene: TRBJ1-5
D gene: NA
V gene: TRBV28
clone size: NA
CDR3 length: 14
CDR3 DNA: TGTGCCAGCAGACCTGGGACGGTGAATCAGCCCCAGCATTTT
CDR3 protein: CASRPGTVNQPQHF

J gene: TRBJ2-7
D gene: NA
V gene: TRBV9
clone size: NA
CDR3 length: 15
CDR3 DNA: TGTGCCAGCAGCGTAGGGGCGGGTGGTGCCTACGAGCAGTACTTC
CDR3 protein: CASSVGAGGAYEQYF

J gene: TRBJ1-1
D gene: NA
V gene: TRBV5-4
clone size: NA
CDR3 length: 15
CDR3 DNA: TGTGCCAGCAGCTTGGTTACAGCTTTGAACACTGAAGCTTTCTTT
CDR3 protein: CASSLVTALNTEAFF

J gene: TRBJ1-1
D gene: TRBD1
V gene: TRBV7-6
clone size: NA
CDR3 length: 14
CDR3 DNA: TGTGCCAGCAGCTCGCCGACAGGGCGGACTGAAGCTTTCTTT
CDR3 protein: CASSSPTGRTEAFF

J gene: TRBJ2-5
D gene: TRBD1
V gene: TRBV24-1
clone size: NA
CDR3 length: 18
CDR3 DNA: TGTGCCACCAGTGATCCATACGTCAGACAGGGTGGGAAAGAGACCCAGTACTTC
CDR3 protein: CATSDPYVRQGGKETQYF

J gene: TRBJ2-1
D gene: NA
V gene: TRBV11-2
clone size: once
CDR3 length: 17
CDR3 DNA: TGTGCCAGCAGCTCCTCAATTGGGGGAGGTCCCTACAATGAGCAGTTCTTC
CDR3 protein: CASSSSIGGGPYNEQFF

J gene: TRBJ2-1
D gene: TRBD2
V gene: TRBV30
clone size: NA
CDR3 length: 16
CDR3 DNA: TGTGCCTGGAGTGGCGGTGCCATAGCGGGAGCCAATGAGCAGTTCTTC
CDR3 protein: CAWSGGAIAGANEQFF

J gene: TRBJ1-2
D gene: NA
V gene: TRBV27
clone size: NA
CDR3 length: 13
CDR3 DNA: TGTGCCAGCAGTTTGAAACAGGGCTATGGCTACACCTTC
CDR3 protein: CASSLKQGYGYTF

J gene: TRBJ1-2
D gene: NA
V gene: TRBV7-8
clone size: NA
CDR3 length: 14
CDR3 DNA: TGTGCCAGCAGCTTAGAACCTCGTGGTCGGGGCTACACCTTC
CDR3 protein: CASSLEPRGRGYTF

J gene: TRBJ1-4
D gene: NA
V gene: TRBV27
clone size: NA
CDR3 length: 15
CDR3 DNA: TGTGCCAGCAGATCATTTCCGGGTACTAATGAAAAACTGTTTTTT
CDR3 protein: CASRSFPGTNEKLFF

J gene: TRBJ2-3
D gene: NA
V gene: TRBV7-2
clone size: NA
CDR3 length: 14
CDR3 DNA: TGTGCCAGCAGCTTAGTCCGCTCCACAGATACGCAGTATTTT
CDR3 protein: CASSLVRSTDTQYF

J gene: TRBJ2-3
D gene: NA
V gene: TRBV9
clone size: NA
CDR3 length: 16
CDR3 DNA: TGTGCCAGCAGCGCGAGACGGTCCGGCCCCACAGATACGCAGTATTTT
CDR3 protein: CASSARRSGPTDTQYF

J gene: TRBJ2-2
D gene: TRBD1
V gene: TRBV6-4
clone size: NA
CDR3 length: 15
CDR3 DNA: TGTGCCAGCAGCCTAGGACAGGGGGCGACCGGGGAGCTGTTTTTT
CDR3 protein: CASSLGQGATGELFF

J gene: TRBJ1-2
D gene: TRBD1
V gene: TRBV29-1
clone size: NA
CDR3 length: 13
CDR3 DNA: TGCAGCGTAGGGCAGGGGGAGGACTATGGCTACACCTTC
CDR3 protein: CSVGQGEDYGYTF

J gene: TRBJ2-7
D gene: TRBD1
V gene: TRBV6-5
clone size: NA
CDR3 length: 14
CDR3 DNA: TGTGCCAGCAGCCGGGACAGGGGGACCTACGAGCAGTACTTC
CDR3 protein: CASSRDRGTYEQYF

J gene: TRBJ1-3
D gene: NA
V gene: TRBV20-1
clone size: NA
CDR3 length: 12
CDR3 DNA: TGCAGTGCTAGTAAGCCCCCCAACACCATATATTTT
CDR3 protein: CSASKPPNTIYF